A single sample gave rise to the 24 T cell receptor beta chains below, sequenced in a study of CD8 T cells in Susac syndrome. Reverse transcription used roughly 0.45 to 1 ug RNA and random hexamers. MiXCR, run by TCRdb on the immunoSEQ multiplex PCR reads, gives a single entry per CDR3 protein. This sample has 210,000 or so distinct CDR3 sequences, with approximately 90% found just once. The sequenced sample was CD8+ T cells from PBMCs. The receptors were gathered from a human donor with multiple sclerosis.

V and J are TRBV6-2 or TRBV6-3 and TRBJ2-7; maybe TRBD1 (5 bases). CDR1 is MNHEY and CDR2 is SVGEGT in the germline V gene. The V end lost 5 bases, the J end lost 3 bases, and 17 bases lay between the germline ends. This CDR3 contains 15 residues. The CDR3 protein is CASSRLRQNIYEQYF. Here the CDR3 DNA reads TGTGCCAGCAGTAGACTTAGACAGAATATCTACGAGCAGTACTTC.

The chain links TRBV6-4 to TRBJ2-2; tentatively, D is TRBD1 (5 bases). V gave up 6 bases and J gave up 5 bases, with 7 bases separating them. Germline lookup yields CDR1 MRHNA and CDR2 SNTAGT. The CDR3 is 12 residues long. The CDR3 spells CASRTDTGELFF. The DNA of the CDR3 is TGTGCCAGCAGGACAGATACCGGGGAGCTGTTTTTT.

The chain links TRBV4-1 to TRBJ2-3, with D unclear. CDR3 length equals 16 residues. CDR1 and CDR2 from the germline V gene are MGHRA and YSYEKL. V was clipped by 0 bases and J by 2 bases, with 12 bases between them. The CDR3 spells CASSQDVPGITDTQYF. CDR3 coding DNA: TGCGCCAGCAGCCAAGACGTTCCGGGCATCACAGATACGCAGTATTTT.

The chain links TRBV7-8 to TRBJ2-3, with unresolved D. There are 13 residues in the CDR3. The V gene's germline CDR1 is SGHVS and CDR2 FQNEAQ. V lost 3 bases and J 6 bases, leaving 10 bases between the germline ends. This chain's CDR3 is CASSLETRDTQYF. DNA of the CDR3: TGTGCCAGCAGCTTGGAGACAAGGGATACGCAGTATTTT.

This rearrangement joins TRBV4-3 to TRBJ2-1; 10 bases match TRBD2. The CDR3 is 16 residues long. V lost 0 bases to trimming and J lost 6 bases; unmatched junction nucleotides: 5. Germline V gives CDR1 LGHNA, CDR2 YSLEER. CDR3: CASSQDRSGRGNEQFF. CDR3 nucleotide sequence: TGCGCCAGCAGCCAAGATAGGAGCGGGAGGGGCAATGAGCAGTTCTTC.

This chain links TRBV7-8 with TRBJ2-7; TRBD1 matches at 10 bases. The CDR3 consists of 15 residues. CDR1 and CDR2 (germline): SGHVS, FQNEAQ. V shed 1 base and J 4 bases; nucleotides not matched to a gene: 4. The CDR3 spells CASSLDGQGEYEQYF. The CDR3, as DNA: TGTGCCAGCAGCTTAGACGGACAGGGGGAGTACGAGCAGTACTTC.

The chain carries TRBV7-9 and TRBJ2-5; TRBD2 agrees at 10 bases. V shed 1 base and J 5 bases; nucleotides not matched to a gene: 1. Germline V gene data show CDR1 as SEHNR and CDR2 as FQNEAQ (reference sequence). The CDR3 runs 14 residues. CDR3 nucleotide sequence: TGTGCCAGCAGCTTAGTTAGCGGGGGGGAGACCCAGTACTTC. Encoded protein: CASSLVSGGETQYF.

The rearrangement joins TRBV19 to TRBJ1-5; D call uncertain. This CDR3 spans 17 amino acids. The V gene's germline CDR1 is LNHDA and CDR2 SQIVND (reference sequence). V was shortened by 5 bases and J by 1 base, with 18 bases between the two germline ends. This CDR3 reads CASSLPSIGSSNQPQHF. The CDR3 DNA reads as TGTGCCAGTAGTCTGCCGTCAATAGGGTCGAGCAATCAGCCCCAGCATTTT.

CDR3 residues: CATEGPSGRRETQYF. DNA of the CDR3: TGTGCCACCGAGGGGCCTAGCGGGAGAAGGGAGACCCAGTACTTC. This chain connects TRBV15 to TRBJ2-5; 10 bases line up with TRBD2. Germline values: CDR1 LNHNV, CDR2 YYDKDF (reference sequence). This CDR3 comprises 15 residues. V was pared by 8 bases and J by 5 bases, with 11 bases of the junction left unmatched.

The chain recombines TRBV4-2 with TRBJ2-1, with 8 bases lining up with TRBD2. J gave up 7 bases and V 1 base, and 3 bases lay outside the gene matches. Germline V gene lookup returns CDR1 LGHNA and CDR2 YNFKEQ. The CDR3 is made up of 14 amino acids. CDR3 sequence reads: CASSQAGGPNEQFF. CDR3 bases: TGTGCCAGCAGCCAAGCGGGGGGGCCAAATGAGCAGTTCTTC.

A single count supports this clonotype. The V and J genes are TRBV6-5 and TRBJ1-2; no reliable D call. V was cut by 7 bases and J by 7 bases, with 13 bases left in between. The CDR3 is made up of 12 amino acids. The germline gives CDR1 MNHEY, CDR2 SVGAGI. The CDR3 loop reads CASTTSLGGYTF. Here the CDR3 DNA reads TGTGCCAGCACCACGAGCTTGGGTGGCTACACCTTC.

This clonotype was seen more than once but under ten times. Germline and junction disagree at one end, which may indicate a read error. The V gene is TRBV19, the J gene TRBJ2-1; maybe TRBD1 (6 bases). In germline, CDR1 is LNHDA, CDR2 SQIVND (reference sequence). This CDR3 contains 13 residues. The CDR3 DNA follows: TGTGCCAGTAGTCCAATGGGGGCCAATGAGCAGTTTTTC. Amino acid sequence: CASSPMGANEQFF.

CDR3 protein: CASSGTAYSNQPQHF. Written as DNA, the CDR3 is TGTGCCAGCTCAGGTACAGCTTATAGCAATCAGCCCCAGCATTTT. The chain has TRBV18 and TRBJ1-5; no clear D. Germline V lookup: CDR1 KGHSH, CDR2 LQKENI. The germline V and J ends were trimmed by 5 bases and 0 bases, with 11 bases remaining between them. The CDR3 length is 15 residues.

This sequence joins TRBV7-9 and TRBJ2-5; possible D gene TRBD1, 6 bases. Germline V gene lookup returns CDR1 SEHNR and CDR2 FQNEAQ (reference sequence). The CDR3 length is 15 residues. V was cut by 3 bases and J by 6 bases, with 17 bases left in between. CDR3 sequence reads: CASSFGTRGGQTQYF. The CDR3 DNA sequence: TGTGCCAGCAGCTTCGGAACCAGGGGCGGGCAGACCCAGTACTTC.

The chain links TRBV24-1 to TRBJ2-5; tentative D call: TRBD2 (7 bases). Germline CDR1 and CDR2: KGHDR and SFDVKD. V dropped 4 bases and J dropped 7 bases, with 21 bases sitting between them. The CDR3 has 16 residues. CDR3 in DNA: TGTGCCACCAGTGAGACCCGGGGGGCCGCCCTAGGGACCCAGTACTTC. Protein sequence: CATSETRGAALGTQYF.

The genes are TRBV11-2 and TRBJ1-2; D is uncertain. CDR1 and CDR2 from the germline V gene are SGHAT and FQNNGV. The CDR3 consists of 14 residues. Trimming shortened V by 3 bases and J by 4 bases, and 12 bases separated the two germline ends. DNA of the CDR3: TGTGCCAGCAGCTTCGAGGGTTCGGTCTATGGCTACACCTTC. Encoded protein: CASSFEGSVYGYTF.

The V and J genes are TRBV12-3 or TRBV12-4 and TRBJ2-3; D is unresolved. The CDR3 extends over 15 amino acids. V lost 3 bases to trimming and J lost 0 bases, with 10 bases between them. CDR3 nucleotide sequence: TGTGCCAGCAGTTTGTTTAGGTCTAGCACAGATACGCAGTATTTT. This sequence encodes CASSLFRSSTDTQYF.

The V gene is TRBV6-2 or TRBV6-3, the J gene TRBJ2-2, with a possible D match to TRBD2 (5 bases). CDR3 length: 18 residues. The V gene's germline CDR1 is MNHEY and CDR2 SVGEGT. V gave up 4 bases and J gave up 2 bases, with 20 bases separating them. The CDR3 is CASSFPRDTIRNTGELFF. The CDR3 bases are TGTGCCAGCAGTTTCCCCCGGGATACAATTCGAAACACCGGGGAGCTGTTTTTT.

The CDR3, as DNA: TGCAGCGTTTTTTCCCCCGGGACAGGCGACTATGGCTACACCTTC. It is translated as CSVFSPGTGDYGYTF. The V call is TRBV29-1, the J call TRBJ1-2; 8 nucleotides line up with TRBD1. V lost 5 bases, J lost 3 bases, and 11 bases stayed unmatched. Germline CDR1 reads SQVTM; CDR2 reads ANQGSEA. There are 15 residues in the CDR3.

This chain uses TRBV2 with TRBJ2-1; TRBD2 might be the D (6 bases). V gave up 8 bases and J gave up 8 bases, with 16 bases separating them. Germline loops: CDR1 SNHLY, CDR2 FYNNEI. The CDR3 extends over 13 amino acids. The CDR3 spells CASWTTSRDEQFF. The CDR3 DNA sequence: TGTGCCAGCTGGACTACATCGAGGGATGAGCAGTTCTTC.

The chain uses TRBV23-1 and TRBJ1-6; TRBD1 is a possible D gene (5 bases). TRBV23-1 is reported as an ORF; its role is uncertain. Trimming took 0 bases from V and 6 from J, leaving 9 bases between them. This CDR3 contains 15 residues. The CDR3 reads CASSQSRGSNSPLHF. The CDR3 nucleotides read TGCGCCAGCAGTCAATCCCGGGGCAGTAATTCACCCCTCCACTTT.

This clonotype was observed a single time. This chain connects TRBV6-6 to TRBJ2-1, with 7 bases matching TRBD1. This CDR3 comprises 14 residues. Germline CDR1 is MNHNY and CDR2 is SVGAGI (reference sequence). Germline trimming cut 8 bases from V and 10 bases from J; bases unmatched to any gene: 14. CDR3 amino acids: CASLRTGDSREQFF. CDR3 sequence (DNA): TGTGCCAGCCTCCGGACAGGAGACTCCAGGGAGCAGTTCTTC.

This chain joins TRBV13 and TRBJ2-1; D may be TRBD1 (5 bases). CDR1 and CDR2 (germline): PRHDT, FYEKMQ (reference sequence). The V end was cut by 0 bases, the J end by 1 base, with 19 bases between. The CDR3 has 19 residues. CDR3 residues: CASSLGLYVGASSYNEQFF. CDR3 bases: TGTGCCAGCAGCTTAGGCCTGTATGTAGGGGCCTCGTCCTACAATGAGCAGTTCTTC.

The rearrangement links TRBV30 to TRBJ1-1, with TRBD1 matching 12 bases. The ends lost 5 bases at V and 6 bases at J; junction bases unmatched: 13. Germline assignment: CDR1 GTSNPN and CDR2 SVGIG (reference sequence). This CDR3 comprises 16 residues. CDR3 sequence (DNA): TGTGCCTGGGTACCCGGGACAGGGGGCGCTTACCCTGAAGCTTTCTTT. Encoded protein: CAWVPGTGGAYPEAFF.